This entry is about one T cell receptor beta chain. CDR3 length equals 14 residues. Germline V gene sequence: CDR1 MNHNS, CDR2 SASEGT. V lost 2 bases, J lost 4 bases, and 11 bases lay in between. Libraries were prepared by immunoSEQ multiplex PCR; TCRdb keeps only in-frame clonotypes and omits some of them. The repertoire consists of roughly 60,000 clones, with 84% occurring once and the leading ten covering approximately 5.6%. The data were taken from a study of blood T cell repertoires in COVID-19. Study-wide context: PBMCs, B-cell-depleted T cells, or T cells were the source of the cDNA or gDNA that made up the material.

The V and J genes are TRBV6-1 and TRBJ1-2; unclear D gene. Source material: peripheral blood. The receptor was isolated from a woman aged 55 to 70 with acute or convalescent COVID-19. The CDR3 bases are TGTGCCAGCAGTGAAAAGGACGGAGGCTATGGCTACACCTTC. Protein product: CASSEKDGGYGYTF.